One and the same sample provided the 15 T cell receptor beta chains below, sequenced in a study of blood T cell repertoires in COVID-19. The protocol was immunoSEQ multiplex PCR, while the TCRdb copy is restricted to in-frame clones and leaves out a portion. The profile shows about 120,000 clones, about 85% of them singletons. Sequences were obtained from peripheral blood. All receptors come from a woman over 75 with acute or convalescent COVID-19.

V usage is TRBV12-3 or TRBV12-4 and J usage is TRBJ1-2; D may be TRBD1 (6 bases). There are 13 residues in the CDR3. The V and J ends lost 2 bases and 8 bases respectively, with 12 bases between them. CDR3 protein: CASSLQGWGGYTF. In nucleotides, the CDR3 is TGTGCCAGCAGTTTACAGGGGTGGGGAGGCTACACCTTC.

The J gene is TRBJ2-1, the V gene TRBV5-6, with TRBD2 matching over 10 bases. In germline, CDR1 is SGHDT, CDR2 YYEEEE. The CDR3 covers 16 residues. With V trimmed by 3 bases and J by 6 bases, 9 bases remained unmatched. This CDR3 is CASSWTSGTILNEQFF. CDR3 in DNA: TGTGCCAGCAGCTGGACTAGCGGTACCATACTCAATGAGCAGTTCTTC.

The chain employs TRBV6-5 and TRBJ1-5; no clear D. Trimming removed 7 bases at V and 4 bases at J, with 14 bases between. In germline, CDR1 is MNHEY, CDR2 SVGAGI. The CDR3 has 14 residues. The chain's CDR3 is CASTMPGLNQPQHF. The DNA of the CDR3 is TGTGCCAGCACCATGCCAGGTTTAAATCAGCCCCAGCATTTT.

This clone was seen only once. The chain uses TRBV12-3 or TRBV12-4 and TRBJ2-5; D may be TRBD2 (6 bases). The CDR3 contains 11 residues. V lost 6 bases, J lost 7 bases, and 9 bases lay in between. The CDR3 sequence: CASSPAGTQYF. The CDR3 nucleotides are TGTGCCAGCAGCCCAGCGGGGACCCAGTACTTC.

V and J are TRBV6-5 and TRBJ2-5; tentative D call: TRBD2 (5 bases). The germline gives CDR1 MNHEY, CDR2 SVGAGI. V was trimmed by 0 bases and J by 2 bases, leaving 13 bases between them. The CDR3 has 16 amino acids. Written as DNA, the CDR3 is TGTGCCAGCAGTTACTCGAGAGGAAGCGGTCAAGAGACCCAGTACTTC. Its translation is CASSYSRGSGQETQYF.

In this sample, this clone turned up once. V and J are TRBV27 and TRBJ1-2; 7 bases fit TRBD1. Per germline, CDR1 MNHEY and CDR2 SMNVEV (reference sequence). The V segment lost 2 bases and the J segment 6 bases; nucleotides outside the gene matches: 9. The CDR3 extends over 15 amino acids. The CDR3 is CASSLRAATGNGYTF. CDR3 DNA: TGTGCCAGCAGTTTAAGGGCAGCGACAGGGAATGGCTACACCTTC.

V and J are TRBV3-1 (or the pseudogene TRBV3-2) and TRBJ2-5; TRBD2 aligns across 15 bases. The CDR3 is 17 residues long. The germline CDR1 and CDR2 sequences are LGHDT and YNNKEL (reference sequence). Trimming took 5 bases from V and 5 from J; bases not matched to a gene: 9. The CDR3 DNA reads TGTGCCAGCAGCACCTATCGGACTAGCGGGGGGGTTGAGACCCAGTACTTC. Its protein is CASSTYRTSGGVETQYF.

The chain uses TRBV6-6 and TRBJ1-5; TRBD1 is a possible D gene (6 bases). The CDR3 covers 14 residues. Germline CDR1 and CDR2: MNHNY and SVGAGI (reference sequence). The V and J ends lost 7 bases and 7 bases respectively, with 17 bases between them. This chain's CDR3 is CASNFDRTDQPQHF. CDR3 in DNA: TGTGCCAGCAATTTTGACAGGACCGACCAGCCCCAGCATTTT.

The CDR3 here is CASSQIRGTGKNSGNTIYF. DNA for the CDR3: TGTGCCAGCTCACAGATCCGGGGGACAGGGAAAAACTCTGGAAACACCATATATTTT. The chain joins TRBV18 to TRBJ1-3; TRBD1 matches at 9 bases. The V and J ends lost 4 bases and 0 bases, in that order; junction bases with no gene match: 13. This CDR3 has 19 residues. CDR1 and CDR2 (germline): KGHSH, LQKENI. The variable domain in full, completed from reference TRBV18 and TRBJ1-3, reads NAGVMQNPRHLVRRRGQEARLRCSPMKGHSHVYWYRQLPEEGLKFMVYLQKENIIDESGMPKERFSAEFPKEGPSILRIQQVVRGDSAAYFCASSQIRGTGKNSGNTIYFGEGSWLTVV.

CDR3 amino acids: CATPTGRLGPNQPQHF. CDR3 coding DNA: TGCGCCACTCCAACAGGGCGGTTGGGTCCTAATCAGCCCCAGCATTTT. The V call is TRBV10-1, the J call TRBJ1-5; perhaps TRBD1 as D (6 bases). Germline lookup yields CDR1 WNHNN and CDR2 SYGVQD (reference sequence). The CDR3 has 16 residues. Deletions cut 10 bases from V and 4 bases from J, with 23 bases between.

The J gene is TRBJ2-5, the V gene TRBV5-1; 8 bases line up with TRBD2. The germline V gene encodes CDR1 SGHRS and CDR2 YFSETQ. The length of the CDR3 is 15 residues. V lost 0 bases, J lost 5 bases, and 6 bases stayed unmatched. The CDR3 reads CASSLASSGSETQYF. DNA for the CDR3: TGCGCCAGCAGCTTGGCCTCTAGCGGGTCGGAGACCCAGTACTTC.

The chain combines TRBV20-1 with TRBJ2-1; maybe TRBD1 (5 bases). Deletions cut 3 bases from V and 4 bases from J, with 13 bases between. This CDR3 contains 14 residues. Germline V gene lookup returns CDR1 DFQATT and CDR2 SNEGSKA (reference sequence). The CDR3: CSASQGLGYNEQFF. For the CDR3, the DNA is TGCAGTGCTAGTCAGGGTTTGGGGTACAATGAGCAGTTCTTC.

The rearrangement links TRBV5-4 to TRBJ1-1, with D possibly being TRBD1 (6 bases). V lost 4 bases and J 1 base, leaving 11 bases between the germline ends. Germline CDR1 reads SGHNT; CDR2 reads YYREEE (reference sequence). The CDR3 totals 14 residues. The CDR3 here is CASSLKTGNTEAFF. The CDR3 nucleotides read TGTGCCAGCAGCCTCAAGACAGGGAACACTGAAGCTTTCTTT.

The gene calls are TRBV28 and TRBJ1-2, with unresolved D. Germline loops: CDR1 MDHEN, CDR2 SYDVKM. The CDR3 loop spans 13 amino acids. The V and J ends lost 5 bases and 3 bases respectively, with 10 bases between them. CDR3 sequence reads: CASSDGNDYGYTF. The CDR3 DNA reads as TGTGCCAGCAGTGACGGGAATGACTATGGCTACACCTTC.

The gene calls are TRBV5-5 and TRBJ2-5; the D is unclear. This CDR3 is built from 13 residues. The V gene's germline CDR1 is SGHKS and CDR2 YYEKEE (reference sequence). V lost 2 bases to trimming and J lost 1 base, with 6 bases between them. CDR3 region: CASSFTVQETQYF. DNA of the CDR3: TGTGCCAGCAGCTTCACAGTCCAAGAGACCCAGTACTTC.